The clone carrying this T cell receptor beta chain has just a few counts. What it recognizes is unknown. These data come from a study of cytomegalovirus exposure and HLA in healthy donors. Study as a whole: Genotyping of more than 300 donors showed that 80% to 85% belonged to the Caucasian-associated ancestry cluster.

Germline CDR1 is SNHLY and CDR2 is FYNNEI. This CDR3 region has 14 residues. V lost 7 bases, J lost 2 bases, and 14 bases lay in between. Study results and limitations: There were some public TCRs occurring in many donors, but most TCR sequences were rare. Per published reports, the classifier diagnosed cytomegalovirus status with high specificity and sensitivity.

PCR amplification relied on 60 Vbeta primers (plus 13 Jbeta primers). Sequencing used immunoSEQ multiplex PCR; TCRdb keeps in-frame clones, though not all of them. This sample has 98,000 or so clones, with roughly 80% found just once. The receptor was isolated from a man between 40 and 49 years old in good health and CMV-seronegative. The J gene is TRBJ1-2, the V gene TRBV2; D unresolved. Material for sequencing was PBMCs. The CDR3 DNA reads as TGTGCCAGCAAGTCGGCAGGTCCAAACTATGGCTACACCTTC. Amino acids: CASKSAGPNYGYTF.